This T cell receptor (beta chain) was identified during a study of shared clonotypes between healthy human individuals. Germline assignment: CDR1 MNHEY and CDR2 SVGAGI. The CDR3 totals 15 residues. Trimming removed 6 bases from V and 5 bases from J; junction bases left unmatched: 11. Libraries were prepared by immunoSEQ multiplex PCR; TCRdb keeps only in-frame clonotypes and omits some of them. The profile shows fewer than 500,000 clones, almost 80% of them singletons. The chain carries TRBV6-5 and TRBJ2-5; the match to TRBD1 covers 8 bases. The TCR was taken from a woman in her thirties or forties in good health. Some clones in this sample may be carry-over from other donors' samples. Sequencing was done on a sample of PBMCs. The CDR3 here is CASSTTGEFGETQYF. The CDR3 DNA is TGTGCCAGCAGCACGACAGGGGAATTCGGGGAGACCCAGTACTTC.